Included here is one T cell receptor (beta chain) sequence, with context. Its antigen is undetermined. V dropped 4 bases and J dropped 2 bases, with 12 bases sitting between them. Germline assignment: CDR1 SGHRS and CDR2 YFSETQ. This CDR3 contains 14 residues. The sample is drawn from a study of T cell repertoires in cytomegalovirus infection. The overall study: Peptides in the study included HLA-C-restricted and HLA-B-restricted CMV epitopes. Carrying CMV and the relevant HLA type showed in public TCR beta signatures. Broader study findings: People with CMV and the relevant HLA were identified by cumulative public TCR beta family frequency.

TCRdb analysed the reads with MiXCR anew, one entry per CDR3 protein. The table lists hundreds of thousands of distinct CDR3 sequences, about 33% of them singletons. The chain recombines TRBV5-1 with TRBJ1-2; unclear D gene. Sequences were derived from cultured PBMCs, sampled from culture after CMV antigen stimulation. The receptor's source is a human donor in good health (CMV status not recorded). Some clones in this sample may be carry-over from other donors' samples. Written as DNA, the CDR3 is TGCGCCAGCAGCCCCGCCCGGAGGAACTATGGCTACACCTTC. Protein sequence: CASSPARRNYGYTF.